The 24 T cell receptor beta chains below come from one sample, sequenced in a study of technical replicates of blood from a handful of donors. Method: immunoSEQ multiplex PCR; TCRdb's copy keeps in-frame clones and lacks some. Of about 70,000 clones listed, 95% are singletons. Sequencing was carried out using T cells isolated from PBMCs. These receptor sequences come from a human donor in good health.

The gene calls are TRBV11-2 and TRBJ2-2; 7 bases align to TRBD2. The V segment lost 6 bases and the J segment 4 bases; nucleotides outside the gene matches: 11. The length of the CDR3 is 16 residues. From germline, CDR1 is SGHAT and CDR2 FQNNGV. The CDR3 loop is CASRRPGLSGTGELFF. As DNA, the CDR3 is TGTGCCAGCAGGCGGCCGGGACTAAGTGGCACCGGGGAGCTGTTTTTT.

This chain connects TRBV5-1 to TRBJ1-5, with 9 positions matching TRBD1. CDR3 length: 14 amino acids. Germline assignment: CDR1 SGHRS and CDR2 YFSETQ. The J segment lost 4 bases and the V segment lost 4 bases, leaving 3 bases of the junction unmatched. The CDR3 loop is CASSPGTGNQPQHF. DNA for the CDR3: TGCGCCAGCAGCCCAGGGACAGGGAATCAGCCCCAGCATTTT. Variable domain in full (rest from reference TRBV5-1 and TRBJ1-5): KAGVTQTPRYLIKTRGQQVTLSCSPISGHRSVSWYQQTPGQGLQFLFEYFSETQRNKGNFPGRFSGRQFSNSRSEMNVSTLELGDSALYLCASSPGTGNQPQHFGDGTRLSIL.

V is TRBV2 and J is TRBJ2-7; the D gene is possibly TRBD1 (5 bases). Germline values: CDR1 SNHLY, CDR2 FYNNEI. The ends were cut back, 6 bases at V and 3 bases at J, with 9 bases in the middle. The CDR3 has 12 amino acids. CDR3 protein: CASRGDLYEQYF. The CDR3 DNA sequence: TGTGCCAGCAGAGGGGATCTCTACGAGCAGTACTTC.

V and J are TRBV5-8 and TRBJ1-1; possibly TRBD1 for D (5 bases). V was shortened by 5 bases and J by 0 bases, with 14 bases between the two germline ends. The CDR3 length is 15 residues. The germline gives CDR1 SGHTS, CDR2 YDEGEE. The CDR3 nucleotides are TGTGCCAGCAGTTGGGGCATGGGGATGAACACTGAAGCTTTCTTT. Amino acid sequence: CASSWGMGMNTEAFF.

For the CDR3, the DNA is TGTGCCAGCAGCCTTGGGAGCGGGAGTACCACCGGGGAGCTGTTTTTT. It specifies CASSLGSGSTTGELFF. The V and J genes are TRBV5-4 and TRBJ2-2, with 8 bases that match TRBD2. Germline V gene lookup returns CDR1 SGHNT and CDR2 YYREEE (reference sequence). The trim removed 4 bases at V and 4 bases at J, leaving 9 bases unmatched. The CDR3 spans 16 residues. The variable domain in full, with the rest retrieved from reference TRBV5-4 and TRBJ2-2, is ETGVTQSPTHLIKTRGQQVTLRCSSQSGHNTVSWYQQALGQGPQFIFQYYREEENGRGNFPPRFSGLQFPNYSSELNVNALELDDSALYLCASSLGSGSTTGELFFGEGSRLTVL.

The V call is TRBV4-2, the J call TRBJ2-6; D uncertain. The germline V gene encodes CDR1 LGHNA and CDR2 YNFKEQ. The CDR3 totals 15 residues. Trimming took 4 bases from V and 0 from J, leaving 7 bases between them. The CDR3 region has the DNA TGTGCCAGCAGCCCGAGAGACTCTGGGGCCAACGTCCTGACTTTC. It translates to CASSPRDSGANVLTF.

V is TRBV10-3 and J is TRBJ1-5; tentative D call: TRBD1 (6 bases). The germline V gene encodes CDR1 ENHRY and CDR2 SYGVKD. CDR3 length: 16 residues. V lost 10 bases and J lost 0, with 19 bases in between. CDR3 in amino acids: CATAWDIKNSNQPQHF. CDR3 nucleotide sequence: TGTGCCACCGCGTGGGACATTAAAAATAGCAATCAGCCCCAGCATTTT.

DNA for the CDR3: TGTGCCAGCATGGCGGGTAGGCCCTACAATGAGCAGTTCTTC. Encoded protein: CASMAGRPYNEQFF. This chain uses TRBV27 with TRBJ2-1; possibly TRBD2 for D (5 bases). This CDR3 comprises 14 residues. V lost 7 bases, J lost 2 bases, and 12 bases lay in between. Germline V gene lookup returns CDR1 MNHEY and CDR2 SMNVEV (reference sequence).

This chain's CDR3 is CASRKTGGANVLTF. CDR3 coding DNA: TGTGCCAGCAGAAAGACAGGGGGGGCCAACGTCCTGACTTTC. The chain is built from TRBV9 and TRBJ2-6; 7 positions match TRBD1. V trimming: 5 bases; J trimming: 4 bases; junction bases outside the gene matches: 3. Germline V gives CDR1 SGDLS, CDR2 YYNGEE. The CDR3 spans 14 residues.

V gene TRBV4-2 combines with J gene TRBJ2-7; 8 nucleotides align to TRBD2. The J segment lost 3 bases and the V segment lost 1 base, leaving 8 bases of the junction unmatched. The CDR3 is made up of 16 amino acids. Germline values: CDR1 LGHNA, CDR2 YNFKEQ. This CDR3 reads CASSQGESGRVYEQYF. The CDR3 DNA reads TGTGCCAGCAGCCAAGGGGAGAGCGGGAGAGTCTACGAGCAGTACTTC.

This clone was seen once. The chain couples TRBV5-1 to TRBJ1-2; tentatively, D is TRBD1 (6 bases). This CDR3 spans 15 amino acids. V lost 4 bases and J lost 2, with 15 bases in between. CDR1 SGHRS and CDR2 YFSETQ come from the germline V gene. This CDR3 reads CASSPAETGNYGYTF. As DNA, the CDR3 is TGCGCCAGCAGCCCAGCAGAAACAGGGAACTATGGCTACACCTTC.

This clone is a singleton in its sample. J is TRBJ2-1 and V is TRBV11-2; D is possibly TRBD2 (5 bases). Germline assignment: CDR1 SGHAT and CDR2 FQNNGV. CDR3 length equals 15 residues. V lost 3 bases to trimming and J lost 0 bases, with 9 bases between them. DNA for the CDR3: TGTGCCAGCAGCTTTCGCGGAGGCTCCTACAATGAGCAGTTCTTC. Its protein is CASSFRGGSYNEQFF.

V gene TRBV7-8 combines with J gene TRBJ2-7; tentatively, D is TRBD2 (6 bases). Deletions cut 5 bases from V and 4 bases from J, with 24 bases between. The CDR3 is 17 amino acids. Germline CDR1 and CDR2: SGHVS and FQNEAQ. Here the CDR3 DNA reads TGTGCCAGCAGCCCCCATGCGATTCCGGGGGTTTTGTACGAGCAGTACTTC. It codes for CASSPHAIPGVLYEQYF.

The chain couples TRBV19 to TRBJ2-6; D might be TRBD2 (6 bases). Per the germline V gene, CDR1 is LNHDA and CDR2 is SQIVND (reference sequence). The CDR3 sequence is 15 residues long. The V end lost 6 bases, the J end lost 4 bases, and 13 bases lay between the germline ends. DNA for the CDR3: TGTGCCAGTAGGGGAGGCGGGTCGGGGGCCAACGTCCTGACTTTC. It translates to CASRGGGSGANVLTF.

The V call is TRBV27, the J call TRBJ2-4, with 9 bases aligning to TRBD2. J gave up 4 bases and V 6 bases, and 10 bases lay outside the gene matches. Germline V gene data show CDR1 as MNHEY and CDR2 as SMNVEV (reference sequence). This CDR3 is 16 amino acids long. The CDR3 protein is CASSFSGLAGKNIQYF. DNA for the CDR3: TGTGCCAGCAGCTTCTCAGGGCTAGCGGGAAAAAACATTCAGTACTTC.

This clone was recorded once. The chain recombines TRBV7-3 with TRBJ1-6; 7 nucleotides match TRBD1. CDR3 length: 15 residues. Per the germline V gene, CDR1 is SGHTA and CDR2 is FQGTGA. V gave up 3 bases and J gave up 6 bases; unmatched junction bases: 5. Here the CDR3 reads CASSLGTDFNSPLHF. As DNA, the CDR3 is TGTGCCAGCAGCTTGGGGACAGATTTTAATTCACCCCTCCACTTT.

This chain joins TRBV7-3 and TRBJ1-5; possibly TRBD1 for D (6 bases). CDR3 length: 13 residues. With 5 bases removed from V and 5 bases from J, the gap between germline ends came to 10 bases. Germline-derived CDR1 and CDR2 are SGHTA and FQGTGA. The CDR3 nucleotides read TGTGCCAGCAGCCCGGACAGAGATCAGCCCCAGCATTTT. Translating gives CASSPDRDQPQHF.

The rearrangement joins TRBV6-5 to TRBJ2-4, with 7 nucleotides matching TRBD1. The CDR3 contains 13 residues. The J segment lost 8 bases and the V segment lost 6 bases, leaving 7 bases of the junction unmatched. Germline assignment: CDR1 MNHEY and CDR2 SVGAGI. CDR3 coding DNA: TGTGCCAGCAGGAAGCAGGGGGTATACATTCAGTACTTC. It specifies CASRKQGVYIQYF.

The rearrangement links TRBV6-5 to TRBJ2-3; 9 nucleotides agree with TRBD1. V lost 5 bases and J lost 2; bases outside the gene matches: 5. Germline lookup yields CDR1 MNHEY and CDR2 SVGAGI. The CDR3 is 15 amino acids. CDR3 residues: CASSRTGVHTDTQYF. For the CDR3, the DNA is TGTGCCAGCAGTCGGACAGGGGTACACACAGATACGCAGTATTTT.

The V and J genes are TRBV7-2 and TRBJ1-2; 9 bases agree with TRBD1. Germline loops: CDR1 SGHTA, CDR2 FQGNSA. With 5 bases clipped from V and 4 bases from J, the junction kept 11 bases outside the gene matches. CDR3 length: 16 residues. DNA of the CDR3: TGTGCCAGCAGCCGGGGACAGGGTTTGTTTGGCTATGGCTACACCTTC. Translated: CASSRGQGLFGYGYTF.

The genes are TRBV6-6 and TRBJ2-3; 7 bases map to TRBD1. The V segment lost 5 bases and the J segment 1 base; nucleotides outside the gene matches: 3. Germline values: CDR1 MNHNY, CDR2 SVGAGI (reference sequence). The CDR3 totals 14 residues. The CDR3 DNA sequence: TGTGCCAGCAGTCCCGGACAGGGCACAGATACGCAGTATTTT. Encoded protein: CASSPGQGTDTQYF.

This clone has only one observation. The V call is TRBV6-5, the J call TRBJ2-2; D perhaps matches TRBD1 (6 bases). This CDR3 has 14 amino acids. Trimming took 5 bases from V and 4 from J, leaving 11 bases between them. The germline V gene encodes CDR1 MNHEY and CDR2 SVGAGI. The DNA of the CDR3 is TGTGCCAGCAGTCATCAGGGGCTCACCGGGGAGCTGTTTTTT. It yields the protein CASSHQGLTGELFF.

This clone was counted a single time. CDR3 sequence: CATSKGTGVWETQYF. The CDR3 region has the DNA TGTGCCACCAGCAAAGGGACAGGGGTATGGGAGACCCAGTACTTC. The chain has TRBV15 and TRBJ2-5, with TRBD1 matching over 10 bases. Germline V gene data show CDR1 as LNHNV and CDR2 as YYDKDF (reference sequence). V shed 4 bases and J 5 bases; nucleotides not matched to a gene: 7. This CDR3 region has 15 residues.

This sequence joins TRBV9 and TRBJ2-7; 7 bases are shared with TRBD2. The germline gives CDR1 SGDLS, CDR2 YYNGEE. The CDR3 contains 15 residues. Trimming at V came to 0 bases and at J to 4 bases, leaving 7 bases not matched to a gene. CDR3 sequence: CASSVDSWEGYEQYF. In nucleotides, the CDR3 is TGTGCCAGCAGCGTAGACTCGTGGGAGGGATACGAGCAGTACTTC.